One sample yielded the 29 T cell receptor beta chains listed below, sequenced in a study of OX40 agonist ivuxolimab in advanced cancers. Generated by immunoSEQ multiplex PCR, the TCRdb table keeps only in-frame clones and is missing some. In the table there are 65,000 to 85,000 clones, over 80% of which are singletons. This specimen consisted of CD4+ or CD8+ T cells sorted from blood, obtained in a trial of the OX40 agonist ivuxolimab. The source is an adult with an advanced solid tumor such as melanoma, head and neck, liver or kidney cancer.

The chain recombines TRBV28 with TRBJ1-1, with D unclear. Trimming cost V 7 bases and J 6 bases, with 9 bases left between them. Germline CDR1 is MDHEN and CDR2 is SYDVKM. This CDR3 has 11 amino acids. CDR3 DNA: TGTGCCAGCAACGAGAGGGCTGAAGCTTTCTTT. The encoded protein is CASNERAEAFF.

The genes are TRBV9 and TRBJ2-1; 13 bases line up with TRBD2. Germline V gives CDR1 SGDLS, CDR2 YYNGEE. Germline trimming cut 2 bases from V and 6 bases from J; bases unmatched to any gene: 8. The CDR3 totals 17 residues. Here the CDR3 reads CASSVGLAGDHGNEQFF. In nucleotides, the CDR3 is TGTGCCAGCAGCGTTGGACTAGCGGGAGATCACGGCAATGAGCAGTTCTTC.

The chain has TRBV18 and TRBJ1-2, with a weak D call TRBD1 (5 bases). V lost 0 bases, J lost 5 bases, and 13 bases lay in between. Germline V gene data show CDR1 as KGHSH and CDR2 as LQKENI. The CDR3 spans 15 residues. CDR3 amino acids: CASSPPRGREYGYTF. The CDR3 coding sequence is TGTGCCAGCTCACCACCGAGGGGACGTGAATATGGCTACACCTTC. The full variable domain, rest sourced from reference TRBV18 and TRBJ1-2, is NAGVMQNPRHLVRRRGQEARLRCSPMKGHSHVYWYRQLPEEGLKFMVYLQKENIIDESGMPKERFSAEFPKEGPSILRIQQVVRGDSAAYFCASSPPRGREYGYTFGSGTRLTVV.

This clone was seen a handful of times. The J gene is TRBJ1-4, the V gene TRBV16, with 10 bases that match TRBD1. Trimming took 4 bases from V and 8 from J; bases not matched to a gene: 10. This CDR3 has 16 amino acids. Germline V gene sequence: CDR1 KGHSY, CDR2 FQNENV. CDR3 in amino acids: CASSRRLPGQGEKLFF. The CDR3 DNA reads as TGTGCCAGCAGCCGACGCCTCCCGGGACAGGGGGAAAAACTGTTTTTT.

This clone was seen more than once but under ten times. The chain has TRBV9 and TRBJ2-1; 11 bases align to TRBD2. Per the germline V gene, CDR1 is SGDLS and CDR2 is YYNGEE. V dropped 6 bases and J dropped 8; count of bases not matched to a gene: 10. This CDR3 is 15 amino acids long. The CDR3 DNA reads as TGTGCCAGCAACGATCTAGCGGGAGGTATACATGAGCAGTTCTTC. Translation: CASNDLAGGIHEQFF. Drawing the rest from reference TRBV9 and TRBJ2-1, the complete variable domain is DSGVTQTPKHLITATGQRVTLRCSPRSGDLSVYWYQQSLDQGLQFLIQYYNGEERAKGNILERFSAQQFPDLHSELNLSSLELGDSALYFCASNDLAGGIHEQFFGPGTRLTVL.

The chain's CDR3 is CASSPPSGGYPGANVLTF. The CDR3 nucleotides are TGTGCCAGCAGCCCTCCTAGCGGGGGTTATCCTGGGGCCAACGTCCTGACTTTC. V and J are TRBV7-3 and TRBJ2-6; TRBD2 agrees at 10 bases. The ends lost 5 bases at V and 2 bases at J; junction bases unmatched: 9. The CDR3 totals 18 residues. The germline gives CDR1 SGHTA, CDR2 FQGTGA. The whole variable domain, filled in from reference TRBV7-3 and TRBJ2-6, reads GAGVSQTPSNKVTEKGKYVELRCDPISGHTALYWYRQSLGQGPEFLIYFQGTGAADDSGLPNDRFFAVRPEGSVSTLKIQRTERGDSAVYLCASSPPSGGYPGANVLTFGAGSRLTVL.

For this clone: A junction end diverges from the germline sequence, so it may reflect a read error. V and J are TRBV15 and TRBJ2-1; possibly TRBD1 or TRBD2 for D (5 bases each). This CDR3 has 12 amino acids. CDR1 LNHNV and CDR2 YYDKDF come from the germline V gene (reference sequence). CDR3 residues: CATSPPLGVRIF. Here the CDR3 DNA reads TGTGCCACCAGCCCCCCCCTGGGGGTTAGGATCTTC. Variable domain in full (rest from reference TRBV15 and TRBJ2-1): DAMVIQNPRYQVTQFGKPVTLSCSQTLNHNVMYWYQQKSSQAPKLLFHYYDKDFNNEADTPDNFQSRRPNTSFCFLDIRSPGLGDTAMYLCATSPPLGVRIFGPGTRLTVL.

The J gene is TRBJ2-7, the V gene TRBV5-1, with D uncertain. This CDR3 is built from 14 residues. The ends were cut back, 1 base at V and 5 bases at J, with 13 bases in the middle. Germline V gene data show CDR1 as SGHRS and CDR2 as YFSETQ. The DNA for the CDR3 is TGCGCCAGCAGCTTGTCGTCGCCTGGGGACGAGCAGTACTTC. Its protein product is CASSLSSPGDEQYF.

The chain joins TRBV18 to TRBJ2-1, with TRBD2 identical over 13 bases. The trim removed 4 bases at V and 10 bases at J, leaving 7 bases unmatched. CDR3 length: 15 amino acids. CDR1 and CDR2 (germline): KGHSH, LQKENI. CDR3 amino acids: CASSRTSGSQGEQFF. CDR3 nucleotides: TGTGCCAGCTCACGGACTAGCGGGAGTCAAGGGGAGCAGTTCTTC.

The chain employs TRBV5-5 and TRBJ2-2, with 7 bases lining up with TRBD1. Germline V gene sequence: CDR1 SGHKS, CDR2 YYEKEE (reference sequence). Trimming took 5 bases from V and 0 from J; bases not matched to a gene: 10. This CDR3 spans 17 amino acids. Here the CDR3 reads CASSSSVTGANTGELFF. In DNA, the CDR3 is TGTGCCAGCAGTTCTTCAGTCACAGGGGCGAACACCGGGGAGCTGTTTTTT.

The chain combines TRBV30 with TRBJ2-3; the D is unclear. This CDR3 spans 12 amino acids. V lost 2 bases and J lost 2, with 5 bases in between. Germline CDR1 and CDR2: GTSNPN and SVGIG (reference sequence). CDR3 coding DNA: TGTGCCTGGAGTACTTACACAGATACGCAGTATTTT. This sequence encodes CAWSTYTDTQYF. The full variable domain, rest sourced from reference TRBV30 and TRBJ2-3, is SQTIHQWPATLVQPVGSPLSLECTVEGTSNPNLYWYRQAAGRGLQLLFYSVGIGQISSEVPQNLSASRPQDRQFILSSKKLLLSDSGFYLCAWSTYTDTQYFGPGTRLTVL.

V gene TRBV19 combines with J gene TRBJ2-7, with 7 bases lining up with TRBD1. The CDR3 is 14 amino acids. V lost 6 bases and J lost 0; bases outside the gene matches: 5. Looked up from germline, CDR1 is LNHDA and CDR2 is SQIVND (reference sequence). In nucleotides, the CDR3 is TGTGCCAGTAGCTCAGGGGGAATCTCCTACGAGCAGTACTTC. Encoded protein: CASSSGGISYEQYF.

The chain recombines TRBV20-1 with TRBJ2-2, with no clear D. Germline loops: CDR1 DFQATT, CDR2 SNEGSKA (reference sequence). This CDR3 has 11 amino acids. V was cut by 8 bases and J by 1 base, with 5 bases left in between. The CDR3 bases are TGCAGTTGGGAGAACACCGGGGAGCTGTTTTTT. This encodes CSWENTGELFF.

This clone has a single count. The chain combines TRBV5-1 with TRBJ2-1; D is perhaps TRBD2 (5 bases). CDR1 and CDR2 (germline): SGHRS, YFSETQ. The CDR3 is made up of 15 amino acids. V lost 0 bases and J 10 bases, leaving 17 bases between the germline ends. The CDR3 DNA sequence: TGCGCCAGCAGCTTGGGCGGGCCTAGGCTGGGGGAGCAGTTCTTC. It is translated as CASSLGGPRLGEQFF.

The chain carries TRBV18 and TRBJ1-4; 7 bases line up with TRBD1. Germline CDR1 KGHSH, CDR2 LQKENI. The ends lost 3 bases at V and 0 bases at J; junction bases unmatched: 1. The CDR3 contains 15 residues. CDR3 residues: CASSPGTATNEKLFF. CDR3 in DNA: TGTGCCAGCTCACCTGGGACAGCAACTAATGAAAAACTGTTTTTT.

In its sample, this clone was seen a few times. The V gene is TRBV19, the J gene TRBJ1-1; the match to TRBD1 covers 8 bases. The germline V gene encodes CDR1 LNHDA and CDR2 SQIVND (reference sequence). The CDR3 is 16 residues long. Trimming took 4 bases from V and 7 from J; bases not matched to a gene: 14. In nucleotides, the CDR3 is TGTGCCAGTAGTAACGAACAAGCGGACAGGGCAAGTGAAGCTTTCTTT. Protein sequence: CASSNEQADRASEAFF.

The chain couples TRBV28 to TRBJ2-7; 9 nucleotides agree with TRBD1. Germline CDR1 MDHEN, CDR2 SYDVKM. The CDR3 totals 17 residues. With V trimmed by 2 bases and J by 4 bases, 12 bases remained unmatched. The CDR3 here is CASSLVGGTGNDYEQYF. The CDR3 DNA reads TGTGCCAGCAGTTTAGTAGGCGGGACAGGGAATGATTACGAGCAGTACTTC.

J is TRBJ2-5 and V is TRBV9, with D possibly matching TRBD2 (5 bases). The germline V and J ends were trimmed by 2 bases and 10 bases, with 18 bases remaining between them. Germline V gene sequence: CDR1 SGDLS, CDR2 YYNGEE. The CDR3 sequence is 14 residues long. CDR3 DNA: TGTGCCAGCAGCGTCCAGGAGAGGGCCTCCGACCAGTACTTC. Protein sequence: CASSVQERASDQYF.

The V and J genes are TRBV5-5 and TRBJ2-1; TRBD2 agrees at 9 bases. The CDR3 covers 15 residues. In germline, CDR1 is SGHKS, CDR2 YYEKEE (reference sequence). The junction had 6 bases not matched to a gene; V was cut back by 2 bases and J by 6 bases. The CDR3 loop reads CASSFGGGASNEQFF. The CDR3 DNA reads TGTGCCAGCAGCTTCGGCGGGGGGGCAAGCAATGAGCAGTTCTTC.

V is TRBV2 and J is TRBJ1-2; 7 positions match TRBD1. Germline CDR1 SNHLY, CDR2 FYNNEI. There are 13 residues in the CDR3. Germline trimming cut 4 bases from V and 7 bases from J; bases unmatched to any gene: 6. The CDR3 DNA is TGTGCCAGCAGTGTGCAGGGGGATGGTGGCTACACCTTC. Translating gives CASSVQGDGGYTF.

A single count supports this clone. The V gene is TRBV28, the J gene TRBJ1-5; 8 bases fit TRBD1. The V segment lost 11 bases and the J segment 3 bases; nucleotides outside the gene matches: 9. The CDR3 has 14 residues. Looked up from germline, CDR1 is MDHEN and CDR2 is SYDVKM. CDR3 coding DNA: TGTGCCGTTCGGACAGGGAATAACAATCAGCCCCAGCATTTT. It is translated as CAVRTGNNNQPQHF.

The chain employs TRBV5-1 and TRBJ1-1; D unclear. V was trimmed by 6 bases and J by 5 bases, leaving 20 bases between them. Germline lookup yields CDR1 SGHRS and CDR2 YFSETQ. The CDR3 contains 15 residues. CDR3 protein: CASTKPGDLLTEAFF. DNA of the CDR3: TGCGCCAGCACCAAACCCGGGGATCTGTTGACTGAAGCTTTCTTT. The entire variable domain, with the rest obtained from reference TRBV5-1 and TRBJ1-1, is as follows: KAGVTQTPRYLIKTRGQQVTLSCSPISGHRSVSWYQQTPGQGLQFLFEYFSETQRNKGNFPGRFSGRQFSNSRSEMNVSTLELGDSALYLCASTKPGDLLTEAFFGQGTRLTVV.

This chain connects TRBV6-1 to TRBJ2-4; D gene unclear. V dropped 7 bases and J dropped 9 bases, with 10 bases sitting between them. The germline CDR1 and CDR2 sequences are MNHNS and SASEGT. This CDR3 is 11 amino acids long. Written as DNA, the CDR3 is TGTGCCAGCACCTCTATCGGCATTCAGTACTTC. Translated, it gives CASTSIGIQYF.

V and J are TRBV7-2 and TRBJ2-5; D uncertain. Trimming took off 4 bases at V and 2 bases at J, with 2 bases between the two ends. There are 11 residues in the CDR3. The germline CDR1 and CDR2 sequences are SGHTA and FQGNSA. As DNA, the CDR3 is TGTGCCAGCAGCTATCAAGAGACCCAGTACTTC. This encodes CASSYQETQYF. Variable domain in full (rest from reference TRBV7-2 and TRBJ2-5): GAGVSQSPSNKVTEKGKDVELRCDPISGHTALYWYRQSLGQGLEFLIYFQGNSAPDKSGLPSDRFSAERTGGSVSTLTIQRTQQEDSAVYLCASSYQETQYFGPGTRLLVL.

J is TRBJ2-3 and V is TRBV11-2, with TRBD1 matching over 12 bases. Germline V gene sequence: CDR1 SGHAT, CDR2 FQNNGV. The CDR3 runs to 16 residues. V was clipped by 6 bases and J by 4 bases; unmatched bases: 8. DNA of the CDR3: TGTGCCAGCAGTCCGCCCGGGACAGGGGGCGCAGATACGCAGTATTTT. This gives the protein CASSPPGTGGADTQYF. The full variable domain, with the rest looked up from reference TRBV11-2 and TRBJ2-3, is EAGVAQSPRYKIIEKRQSVAFWCNPISGHATLYWYQQILGQGPKLLIQFQNNGVVDDSQLPKDRFSAERLKGVDSTLKIQPAKLEDSAVYLCASSPPGTGGADTQYFGPGTRLTVL.

V gene TRBV14 combines with J gene TRBJ1-1; D remains ambiguous. Germline V gives CDR1 SGHDN, CDR2 FVKESK. This CDR3 region has 13 residues. V was cut by 1 base and J by 6 bases, with 9 bases left in between. The CDR3 spells CASSQVLSSEAFF. The CDR3 DNA sequence: TGTGCCAGCAGCCAAGTTTTGTCCTCTGAAGCTTTCTTT.

The rearrangement joins TRBV9 to TRBJ2-3, with D hard to call. CDR1 and CDR2 (germline): SGDLS, YYNGEE. The CDR3 length is 15 residues. V was shortened by 3 bases and J by 2 bases, with 13 bases between the two germline ends. CDR3 loop: CASSAIRGTTDTQYF. In DNA form, the CDR3 reads TGTGCCAGCAGCGCGATACGAGGAACCACAGATACGCAGTATTTT.

The rearrangement links TRBV5-1 to TRBJ2-7; TRBD2 aligns across 7 bases. Trimming took 2 bases from V and 7 from J; bases not matched to a gene: 9. This CDR3 contains 14 residues. Germline CDR1 reads SGHRS; CDR2 reads YFSETQ. Here the CDR3 reads CASSFGTNEREQYF. The CDR3 DNA follows: TGCGCCAGCAGCTTCGGGACTAACGAGCGGGAGCAGTACTTC.

CDR3 sequence: CASSAQGTGLVTGLYEQYF. The DNA of the CDR3 is TGTGCCAGTAGTGCCCAAGGGACAGGCCTAGTTACGGGACTCTACGAGCAGTACTTC. This chain connects TRBV19 to TRBJ2-7; 8 bases fit TRBD1. The CDR3 length is 19 residues. Germline assignment: CDR1 LNHDA and CDR2 SQIVND (reference sequence). V gave up 5 bases and J gave up 3 bases; unmatched junction bases: 21. Using reference TRBV19 and TRBJ2-7 for the parts outside the CDR3, the full variable domain is DGGITQSPKYLFRKEGQNVTLSCEQNLNHDAMYWYRQDPGQGLRLIYYSQIVNDFQKGDIAEGYSVSREKKESFPLTVTSAQKNPTAFYLCASSAQGTGLVTGLYEQYFGPGTRLTVT.